The 23 T cell receptor beta chains below all came from one sample that was sequenced in a study of CD8+CD57+ T cells in acquired aplastic anemia (dated by TCRdb to 2017 to 2018). For sequencing, an Illumina HiSeq 2000 was employed. Profiling of TCR beta VDJ combinations and CDR3 sequences used genomic DNA as the template. In-frame beta chains were kept once TCRdb had trimmed the public reads at Q25 with fastp and called clones with MiXCR. Entries are consolidated by CDR3 protein sequence, retaining the most common genes and DNA. The sample table contains about 180,000 distinct CDR3 sequences; only one count was recorded for around 45% of them. Approximately 2.9% of the sample comes from the top ten. Sequencing was performed on sorted CD4+, CD8+, or CD8+CD57+ T cells (not recorded which) from PBMCs. These receptors all stem from a human donor in good health.

The chain employs TRBV28 and TRBJ1-2, with 7 bases that match TRBD1. CDR1 is MDHEN and CDR2 is SYDVKM in the germline V gene. There are 13 residues in the CDR3. J was trimmed by 8 bases and V by 8 bases; bases with no gene match: 11. The CDR3, as DNA: TGTGCCAGCTTCACCCGGGGGGACAGCGGCTACACCTTC. Amino acid sequence: CASFTRGDSGYTF.

Comment on this clonotype: This sequence may be a read error, since a much larger clone differs from it by one base. The CDR3 sequence is CASNGRGQQGTQYF. For the CDR3, the DNA is TGTGCCAGCAATGGGCGGGGCCAACAAGGGACCCAGTACTTC. The chain joins TRBV6-1 to TRBJ2-5, with D perhaps matching TRBD2 (6 bases). Germline lookup yields CDR1 MNHNS and CDR2 SASEGT. The CDR3 sequence is 14 residues long.

Ten or more counts support this clonotype. The rearrangement uses TRBV7-9 and TRBJ1-1; D ambiguous. V lost 0 bases and J 0 bases, leaving 5 bases between the germline ends. The CDR3 runs to 14 residues. The V gene's germline CDR1 is SEHNR and CDR2 FQNEAQ (reference sequence). CDR3 DNA sequence: TGTGCCAGCAGCTTAGCATCGATGAACACTGAAGCTTTCTTT. Amino acids: CASSLASMNTEAFF.

This clonotype showed up just a few times. This chain uses TRBV29-1 with TRBJ1-1, with D uncertain. Germline lookup yields CDR1 SQVTM and CDR2 ANQGSEA. The ends were cut back, 8 bases at V and 5 bases at J, with 15 bases in the middle. This CDR3 has 12 amino acids. The CDR3 loop is CSIGFWGTEAFF. The CDR3 coding sequence is TGCAGCATTGGTTTTTGGGGTACTGAAGCTTTCTTT. Looking up the rest from reference TRBV29-1 and TRBJ1-1 gives the full variable domain: SAVISQKPSRDICQRGTSLTIQCQVDSQVTMMFWYRQQPGQSLTLIATANQGSEATYESGFVIDKFPISRPNLTFSTLTVSNMSPEDSSIYLCSIGFWGTEAFFGQGTRLTVV.

The rearrangement uses TRBV20-1 and TRBJ2-7; tentative D call: TRBD1 (6 bases). The CDR3 is made up of 16 amino acids. Deletions cut 0 bases from V and 3 bases from J, with 18 bases between. Germline-derived CDR1 and CDR2 are DFQATT and SNEGSKA (reference sequence). CDR3: CSARDPSGHHFYEQYF. In DNA, the CDR3 is TGCAGTGCTAGAGACCCCTCGGGACACCACTTCTACGAGCAGTACTTC.

The V and J genes are TRBV2 and TRBJ2-1; a possible D gene is TRBD1 (5 bases). Trimming left V 7 bases short and J 5 bases short, with 15 bases between. The CDR3 is made up of 14 amino acids. Germline CDR1 and CDR2: SNHLY and FYNNEI. CDR3 loop: CASTVQGWHNEQFF. The CDR3 nucleotides read TGTGCCAGCACCGTTCAGGGTTGGCACAATGAGCAGTTCTTC.

At least ten counts were recorded for this clonotype. The chain employs TRBV19 and TRBJ2-4; D is perhaps TRBD1 or TRBD2 (5 bases each). The CDR3 has 17 amino acids. Germline V gene sequence: CDR1 LNHDA, CDR2 SQIVND (reference sequence). The V and J ends lost 3 bases and 0 bases respectively, with 15 bases between them. The CDR3 sequence: CASSMGVGQIAKNIQYF. In DNA, the CDR3 is TGTGCCAGTAGTATGGGGGTGGGCCAGATAGCCAAAAACATTCAGTACTTC.

The count of this clonotype is one. The chain is built from TRBV2 and TRBJ1-2, with no clear D. The CDR3 consists of 15 residues. The V end was cut by 1 base, the J end by 0 bases, with 9 bases between. The germline V gene encodes CDR1 SNHLY and CDR2 FYNNEI. The CDR3 loop is CASSEGVSPNYGYTF. CDR3 sequence (DNA): TGTGCCAGCAGTGAAGGGGTCAGCCCTAACTATGGCTACACCTTC.

V usage is TRBV5-1 and J usage is TRBJ2-7; TRBD1 matches at 9 bases. Unmatched junction bases numbered 9, after V lost 2 bases and J lost 3 bases. CDR1 and CDR2 (germline): SGHRS, YFSETQ. This CDR3 is built from 16 residues. Here the CDR3 DNA reads TGCGCCAGCAGCTTCGGGGACAGGGACAAAGTCTACGAGCAGTACTTC. Encoded protein: CASSFGDRDKVYEQYF. Looking up the rest from reference TRBV5-1 and TRBJ2-7 gives the full variable domain: KAGVTQTPRYLIKTRGQQVTLSCSPISGHRSVSWYQQTPGQGLQFLFEYFSETQRNKGNFPGRFSGRQFSNSRSEMNVSTLELGDSALYLCASSFGDRDKVYEQYFGPGTRLTVT.

The V call is TRBV28, the J call TRBJ2-7, with D possibly matching TRBD2 (5 bases). Trimming took off 6 bases at V and 2 bases at J, with 14 bases between the two ends. The CDR3 contains 14 residues. Germline V gives CDR1 MDHEN, CDR2 SYDVKM. CDR3 protein: CASSPPGVPYEQYF. CDR3 bases: TGTGCCAGCAGCCCACCCGGGGTGCCCTACGAGCAGTACTTC.

This rearrangement joins TRBV15 to TRBJ1-5; D call uncertain. Germline assignment: CDR1 LNHNV and CDR2 YYDKDF (reference sequence). The V end lost 5 bases, the J end lost 7 bases, and 12 bases lay between the germline ends. CDR3 length equals 13 residues. As DNA, the CDR3 is TGTGCCACCAGCTACGGAAGCAGGCAGCCCCAGCATTTT. Translated: CATSYGSRQPQHF.

This chain uses TRBV6-1 with TRBJ2-5; the D call may be TRBD1 or TRBD2 (6 bases each). Trimming cost V 8 bases and J 5 bases, with 27 bases left between them. This CDR3 contains 17 residues. Germline CDR1 reads MNHNS; CDR2 reads SASEGT. Here the CDR3 DNA reads TGTGCCAGCGCCCGTATTAACAATTACAGGGACTGGGAGACCCAGTACTTC. It yields the protein CASARINNYRDWETQYF.

This clonotype occurred a few times. V gene TRBV5-1 combines with J gene TRBJ2-3, with D possibly matching TRBD2 (7 bases). Germline values: CDR1 SGHRS, CDR2 YFSETQ. Trimming left V 0 bases short and J 5 bases short, with 19 bases between. The CDR3 contains 17 residues. The CDR3 DNA sequence: TGCGCCAGCAGCTTGGAGGGGGGGGGTTGGGCCGAAGATACGCAGTATTTT. This translates into CASSLEGGGWAEDTQYF.

V and J are TRBV20-1 and TRBJ1-6; D remains unclear. Per germline, CDR1 DFQATT and CDR2 SNEGSKA (reference sequence). The CDR3 contains 17 residues. V was clipped by 0 bases and J by 7 bases, with 19 bases between them. This chain's CDR3 is CSARDGGGGRNNSPLHF. The DNA for the CDR3 is TGCAGTGCTAGAGATGGAGGCGGTGGGCGGAACAATTCACCCCTCCACTTT.

This clonotype was detected a few times. The chain combines TRBV5-1 with TRBJ1-3; TRBD1 is a possible D gene (5 bases). Germline assignment: CDR1 SGHRS and CDR2 YFSETQ. Trimming stripped 0 bases from V and 8 bases from J, with 18 bases between. The CDR3 consists of 16 residues. The DNA of the CDR3 is TGCGCCAGCAGCTTGGCCGGGGCAGGTCGCGCGGACACCATATATTTT. It yields the protein CASSLAGAGRADTIYF.

The genes are TRBV2 and TRBJ2-5; D uncertain. The V end was cut by 9 bases, the J end by 5 bases, with 16 bases between. Germline V lookup: CDR1 SNHLY, CDR2 FYNNEI. The CDR3 sequence is 13 residues long. Here the CDR3 DNA reads TGTGCCAGTATTTATTCCGTTGGGGAGACCCAGTACTTC. Its protein product is CASIYSVGETQYF.

This clonotype turned up a few times. This chain uses TRBV6-1 with TRBJ2-7; no firm D call. The CDR3 length is 15 residues. The V gene lost 8 bases and the J gene lost 2 bases, with 19 bases spanning the gap. Germline V gives CDR1 MNHNS, CDR2 SASEGT. CDR3 loop: CASQNPPSGAYEQYF. CDR3 nucleotides: TGTGCCAGCCAAAACCCCCCCTCTGGAGCCTACGAGCAGTACTTC.

This clonotype showed up many times. This chain connects TRBV6-5 to TRBJ2-7; weak D call: TRBD2 (6 bases). V lost 2 bases, J lost 0 bases, and 8 bases lay in between. The V gene's germline CDR1 is MNHEY and CDR2 SVGAGI. The CDR3 is made up of 14 amino acids. CDR3 sequence reads: CASSYERASYEQYF. The CDR3 DNA reads as TGTGCCAGCAGTTACGAGCGGGCCTCCTACGAGCAGTACTTC.

V and J are TRBV24-1 and TRBJ2-1, with 8 bases fitting TRBD2. The CDR3 extends over 17 amino acids. The trim removed 9 bases at V and 0 bases at J, leaving 12 bases unmatched. Germline V gives CDR1 KGHDR, CDR2 SFDVKD. CDR3 residues: CATCGSSGRSSYNEQFF. The CDR3 bases are TGTGCCACCTGTGGTTCTAGCGGGCGAAGCTCCTACAATGAGCAGTTCTTC.

V is TRBV12-3 or TRBV12-4 and J is TRBJ2-1; tentative D call: TRBD1 (5 bases). Trimming left V 8 bases short and J 15 bases short, with 17 bases between. The CDR3 is 11 amino acids. The CDR3 DNA sequence: TGTGCCAGCTGGGGCCGGTGGGCTGGGTTCTTC. Its translation: CASWGRWAGFF.

The rearrangement uses TRBV7-6 and TRBJ2-7; TRBD2 matches 7 bases. Trimming cost V 5 bases and J 3 bases; bases outside gene matches: 13. Germline V gives CDR1 SGHVS, CDR2 FNYEAQ. There are 16 residues in the CDR3. The CDR3 DNA is TGTGCCAGCAGCGCACGGGAGGTCCCTGGGGGCTACGAGCAGTACTTC. Amino acids: CASSAREVPGGYEQYF.

The chain uses TRBV12-3 or TRBV12-4 and TRBJ1-5, with 7 bases aligning to TRBD1. The CDR3 totals 14 residues. V was pared by 5 bases and J by 6 bases, with 7 bases of the junction left unmatched. The CDR3 nucleotides are TGTGCCAGCAGTGGAACAGGGGTCGGTCAGCCCCAGCATTTT. Its translation: CASSGTGVGQPQHF.

This clonotype has only a few counts. This chain connects TRBV12-3 or TRBV12-4 to TRBJ2-7; 7 nucleotides agree with TRBD1. The length of the CDR3 is 13 residues. V lost 5 bases, J lost 5 bases, and 6 bases stayed unmatched. The CDR3 here is CASSPIQGNEQYF. CDR3 bases: TGTGCCAGCAGTCCAATACAGGGGAACGAGCAGTACTTC.